The table lists the clone carrying this TCR beta chain with a few counts. The V end lost 6 bases, the J end lost 4 bases, and 13 bases lay between the germline ends. The germline CDR1 and CDR2 sequences are SNHLY and FYNNEI. This CDR3 comprises 15 residues. The sample originates from a study of cytomegalovirus exposure and HLA in healthy donors. Study in general: There were some 400 genotyped donors. Of these, 75% to 90% fell in the genetic ancestry cluster associated with self-reported Caucasian donors.

A multiplex PCR was run with 60 Vbeta primers and 13 Jbeta primers. TCRdb's table, derived via immunoSEQ multiplex PCR, lists solely in-frame clones and lacks some. Here the sample spans about 100,000 clones, roughly three quarters being singletons. The source is a woman in her sixties in good health and CMV-seronegative. Sequenced sample: PBMCs. The J gene is TRBJ1-6, the V gene TRBV2; D call uncertain. The chain's CDR3 is CASRPSISYNSPLHF. The DNA of the CDR3 is TGTGCCAGCAGGCCAAGCATCTCTTATAATTCACCCCTCCACTTT.